This T cell receptor (beta chain) came from a study of shared clonotypes between healthy human individuals. The wider study: Researchers drew samples from two women and a few men aged 18 to 49. Study-wide findings and caveats: Only blood samples were collected, and tissue repertoires likely differ.

In the naive CD8 group, cells lacked CD45RO and were positively selected for CCR7, so terminally differentiated effector memory CD45RA+ cells were left out. On this clone itself: Its target is unknown.

V gave up 5 bases and J gave up 4 bases, with 11 bases separating them. CDR3 size: 14 residues. Germline values: CDR1 MNHEY, CDR2 SMNVEV (reference sequence). Genomic DNA of every subset was divided equally among multiple immunoSEQ plates. Data came from immunoSEQ multiplex PCR; TCRdb stores just in-frame clones and leaves some out. The sample holds 1.5 million to 2.5 million clones; approximately 95% are singletons and the top ten take approximately 1.2%. The receptor's source is a man aged 18 to 30 in good health. Sequencing input: naive CD8+ T cells sorted from blood. This rearrangement joins TRBV27 to TRBJ2-2; unclear D gene. The CDR3 DNA reads as TGTGCCAGCAGTCCCCTCGGACCCACCGGGGAGCTGTTTTTT. Its protein product is CASSPLGPTGELFF.